The 10 T cell receptor beta chains presented below share a single source sample, sequenced in a study of graft-versus-host responses after intestinal transplantation. These TCRs are of unknown antigen specificity. The repertoire was sequenced with immunoSEQ multiplex PCR; TCRdb's copy has only in-frame clones and lacks some. The sample records tens of thousands of clones, roughly 90% being singletons. Sequenced here: unstimulated CD4+ T cells sorted from spleen or lymph node cells, sampled before transplant. The receptors were gathered from a human donor who was the organ donor for an intestinal transplant.

In its sample, this clone was seen once. This chain joins TRBV18 and TRBJ2-7; TRBD2 matches 8 bases. The CDR3 is 18 residues long. CDR1 KGHSH and CDR2 LQKENI come from the germline V gene. J lost 5 bases, V lost 2 bases, and 17 bases had no gene match. The CDR3 bases are TGTGCCAGCTCACCAGATACGAGCGGGAGCGACTCTAACGACGAGCAGTACTTC. It is translated as CASSPDTSGSDSNDEQYF.

The chain uses TRBV11-1 and TRBJ2-1; the D gene is possibly TRBD2 (5 bases). The V end lost 5 bases, the J end lost 3 bases, and 11 bases lay between the germline ends. Germline CDR1 is SGHAT and CDR2 is FQDESV (reference sequence). The CDR3 is made up of 14 amino acids. The DNA for the CDR3 is TGTGCCAGCAGCCCCGGGATCCTCTACAATGAGCAGTTCTTC. Translating gives CASSPGILYNEQFF.

The rearrangement uses TRBV28 and TRBJ1-5, with D maybe TRBD1 (6 bases). The CDR3 contains 13 residues. V lost 10 bases, J lost 7 bases, and 17 bases lay in between. Per the germline V gene, CDR1 is MDHEN and CDR2 is SYDVKM. CDR3 in amino acids: CANGGNRAQPQHF. The CDR3, as DNA: TGTGCCAACGGGGGGAACAGGGCCCAGCCCCAGCATTTT. The full variable domain, completed using reference TRBV28 and TRBJ1-5, is DVKVTQSSRYLVKRTGEKVFLECVQDMDHENMFWYRQDPGLGLRLIYFSYDVKMKEKGDIPEGYSVSREKKERFSLILESASTNQTSMYLCANGGNRAQPQHFGDGTRLSIL.

V and J are TRBV7-6 and TRBJ2-1, with D maybe TRBD2 (6 bases). This CDR3 is built from 15 residues. Germline-derived CDR1 and CDR2 are SGHVS and FNYEAQ. The V end lost 1 base, the J end lost 10 bases, and 17 bases lay between the germline ends. The CDR3 sequence: CASSLEGLAESEQFF. Written as DNA, the CDR3 is TGTGCCAGCAGCTTAGAGGGGTTAGCGGAAAGCGAGCAGTTCTTC. Combining the CDR3 with reference TRBV7-6 and TRBJ2-1 gives the whole variable domain GAGVSQSPRYKVTKRGQDVALRCDPISGHVSLYWYRQALGQGPEFLTYFNYEAQQDKSGLPNDRFSAERPEGSISTLTIQRTEQRDSAMYRCASSLEGLAESEQFFGPGTRLTVL.

The V call is TRBV28, the J call TRBJ2-3; the D gene is possibly TRBD1 (5 bases). V lost 0 bases and J 2 bases, leaving 9 bases between the germline ends. CDR1 and CDR2 from the germline V gene are MDHEN and SYDVKM. The CDR3 runs 15 residues. The CDR3 here is CASSLWVGATDTQYF. CDR3 in DNA: TGTGCCAGCAGTTTATGGGTAGGGGCCACAGATACGCAGTATTTT.

This clone showed up just once. This sequence joins TRBV30 and TRBJ1-6, with 8 bases lining up with TRBD1. Germline V gene lookup returns CDR1 GTSNPN and CDR2 SVGIG (reference sequence). This CDR3 comprises 13 residues. V trimming: 5 bases; J trimming: 8 bases; junction bases outside the gene matches: 5. CDR3 sequence: CAWEGQVDSPLHF. The CDR3, as DNA: TGTGCCTGGGAGGGACAGGTAGATTCACCCCTCCACTTT. Full variable domain (rest looked up from reference TRBV30 and TRBJ1-6): SQTIHQWPATLVQPVGSPLSLECTVEGTSNPNLYWYRQAAGRGLQLLFYSVGIGQISSEVPQNLSASRPQDRQFILSSKKLLLSDSGFYLCAWEGQVDSPLHFGNGTRLTVT.

This chain uses TRBV5-4 with TRBJ2-3; TRBD1 matches at 12 bases. From germline, CDR1 is SGHNT and CDR2 YYREEE (reference sequence). This CDR3 is built from 14 residues. The junction had 2 bases not matched to a gene; V was cut back by 3 bases and J by 6 bases. CDR3 sequence: CASSWDRGQDTQYF. The CDR3 bases are TGTGCCAGCAGCTGGGACAGGGGGCAGGATACGCAGTATTTT.

This chain joins TRBV28 and TRBJ2-7; D call uncertain. Germline CDR1 reads MDHEN; CDR2 reads SYDVKM. The CDR3 is made up of 14 amino acids. Trimming pared 3 bases from V and 6 bases from J, leaving 15 bases between. The CDR3 spells CASSLESPRLEQYF. The CDR3 DNA reads TGTGCCAGCAGTTTGGAGAGCCCACGGCTCGAGCAGTACTTC.

The chain carries TRBV30 and TRBJ1-2; possible D gene TRBD1, 5 bases. Trimming removed 1 base at V and 8 bases at J, with 14 bases between. Germline lookup yields CDR1 GTSNPN and CDR2 SVGIG (reference sequence). This CDR3 is 13 amino acids long. This CDR3 reads CAWSGQGPYGYTF. The CDR3 nucleotides are TGTGCCTGGAGTGGGCAGGGTCCCTACGGCTACACCTTC.

The chain joins TRBV30 to TRBJ1-1, with 7 positions matching TRBD1. The CDR3 has 13 residues. Germline assignment: CDR1 GTSNPN and CDR2 SVGIG (reference sequence). The V and J ends lost 3 bases and 4 bases, in that order; junction bases with no gene match: 5. The CDR3 DNA reads as TGTGCCTGGAGCTGGGACAGAACCACTGAAGCTTTCTTT. Residues: CAWSWDRTTEAFF.